The clone carrying this T cell receptor (beta chain) was detected a few times. The sample comes from a study of control samples from healthy donors and cancer patients. Using immunoSEQ multiplex PCR, the repertoire was profiled, and TCRdb retains in-frame clones only, with some absent. Altogether approximately 97,000 clones are present, about 91% being singletons, with the ten largest covering about 2.5%. Germline values: CDR1 KGHSH, CDR2 LQKENI. The ends were cut back, 6 bases at V and 2 bases at J, with 11 bases in the middle. This CDR3 is built from 13 residues. The sequencing sample was made of blood. J is TRBJ2-7 and V is TRBV18; D remains unclear. The receptor was derived from a woman younger than 30 in good health. CDR3 in DNA: TGTGCCAGCTCGCCAGGTAATCCCTACGAGCAGTACTTC. Translating it yields CASSPGNPYEQYF.